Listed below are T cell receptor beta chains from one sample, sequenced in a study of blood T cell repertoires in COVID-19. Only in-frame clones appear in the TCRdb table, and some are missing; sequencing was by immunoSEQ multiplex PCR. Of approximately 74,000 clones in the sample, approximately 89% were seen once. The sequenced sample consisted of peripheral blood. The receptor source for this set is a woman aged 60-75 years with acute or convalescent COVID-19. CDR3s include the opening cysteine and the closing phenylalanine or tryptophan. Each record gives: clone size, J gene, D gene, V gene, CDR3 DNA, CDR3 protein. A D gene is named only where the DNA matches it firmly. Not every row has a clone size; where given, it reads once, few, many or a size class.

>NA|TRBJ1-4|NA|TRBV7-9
TGTGCCAGCAGCCGGGGCGGGGGCAGCACTAATGAAAAACTGTTTTTT
CASSRGGGSTNEKLFF
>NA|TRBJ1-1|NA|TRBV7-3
TGTGCCAGCAGCCAATCCCAACAGGGATCTGAAGCTTTCTTT
CASSQSQQGSEAFF
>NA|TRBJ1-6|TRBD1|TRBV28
TGTGCCAGCAGTCCCGCCGGGACAGGCCTTTCACCCCTCCACTTT
CASSPAGTGLSPLHF
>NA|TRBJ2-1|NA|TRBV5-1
TGCGCCAGCAGCTTGGCAGCTAGCACGGTCGACAATGAGCAGTTCTTC
CASSLAASTVDNEQFF
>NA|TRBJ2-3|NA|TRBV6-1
TGTGCCAGCAGTGAAGTCCGGGGGGCGTACACGCAGTATTTT
CASSEVRGAYTQYF
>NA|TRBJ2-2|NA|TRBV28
TGTGCCAGCAGCTCTTGGGGGCGCGGGACCGGGGAGCTGTTTTTT
CASSSWGRGTGELFF
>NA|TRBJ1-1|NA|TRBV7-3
TGTGCCAGCAGCTCCACAGAGAACACTGAAGCTTTCTTT
CASSSTENTEAFF
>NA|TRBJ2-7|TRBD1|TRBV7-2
TGTGCCAGCAGCTCGAAGACAGGGTGGTCCTACGAGCAGTACTTC
CASSSKTGWSYEQYF
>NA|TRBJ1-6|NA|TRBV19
TGTGCCAGTAGTATAGTTCCAGGGTTGGGATCACCCCTCCACTTT
CASSIVPGLGSPLHF
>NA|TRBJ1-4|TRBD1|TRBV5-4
TGTGCCAGCAGCTCCCAGGGGGCTGGGGAAAAACTGTTTTTT
CASSSQGAGEKLFF
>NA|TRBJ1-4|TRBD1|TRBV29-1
TGCAGCGTAGGGGGCGCCGATGAAAAACTGTTTTTT
CSVGGADEKLFF
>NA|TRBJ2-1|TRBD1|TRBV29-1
TGCAGCGTTGAAGGGACAGGGGGATACAATGAGCAGTTCTTC
CSVEGTGGYNEQFF
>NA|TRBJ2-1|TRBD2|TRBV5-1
TGCGCCAGCAGCCCCGGGAGGGCGGGAGTTCTAAATGAGCAGTTCTTC
CASSPGRAGVLNEQFF
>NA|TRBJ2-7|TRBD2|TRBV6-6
TGTGCCAGCTCGGGACTAGCGGGTGCATACGAGCAGTACTTC
CASSGLAGAYEQYF
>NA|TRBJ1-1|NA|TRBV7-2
TGTGCCAGCAGCTTAGGACAGGACTTTCACACTGAAGCTTTCTTT
CASSLGQDFHTEAFF
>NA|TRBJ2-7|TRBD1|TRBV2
TGTGCCAGCAGTGGACAGGGCACATCCTACGAGCAGTACTTC
CASSGQGTSYEQYF
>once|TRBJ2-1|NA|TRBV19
TGTGCCAGTTCTAGTAGGGGCAGTGAGCAGTTCTTC
CASSSRGSEQFF
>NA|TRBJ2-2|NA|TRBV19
TGTGCCAGTAGTATTCGGTCGGCGAACACCGGGGAGCTGTTTTTT
CASSIRSANTGELFF
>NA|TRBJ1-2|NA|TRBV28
TGTGCCAGCCGACTTCTACAGGGTAATGGCTACACCTTC
CASRLLQGNGYTF
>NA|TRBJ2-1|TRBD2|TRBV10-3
TGTGCCGTCGGGACTAGCGGGAGCGAGCAGTTCTTC
CAVGTSGSEQFF
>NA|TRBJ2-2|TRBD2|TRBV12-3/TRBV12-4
TGTGCCAGCACGCGGGGGGCCTCCGGGGAGCTGTTTTTT
CASTRGASGELFF
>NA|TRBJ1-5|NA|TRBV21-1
TGTGCCAGCAGCAAAGGGGGACTTTCAAGCAATCAGCCCCAGCATTTT
CASSKGGLSSNQPQHF
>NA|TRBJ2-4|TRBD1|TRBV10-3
TGTGCCATCAGTGGGACAGGCGACAACATTCAGTACTTC
CAISGTGDNIQYF
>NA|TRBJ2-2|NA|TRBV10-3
TGTGCCATCAGTGAGTTGCCATCCCGCGGGGCCGGGGAGCTGTTTTTT
CAISELPSRGAGELFF
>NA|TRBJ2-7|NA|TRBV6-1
TGTGCCAGCAGTGAAATTACTGCTCCGTCCTACGAGCAGTACTTC
CASSEITAPSYEQYF
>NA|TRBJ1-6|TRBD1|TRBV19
TGTGCCAGTAGTACGTGGGACAGGGAAAATTCACCCCTCCACTTT
CASSTWDRENSPLHF
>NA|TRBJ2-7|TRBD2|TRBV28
TGTGCCAGCAGTTCTAGCGGGGACTTTTCCTACGAGCAGTACTTC
CASSSSGDFSYEQYF
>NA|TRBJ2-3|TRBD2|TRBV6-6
TGTGCCAGCAGTTACGCTGATAGCGGGGGGCCAAATAAGCAGTATTTT
CASSYADSGGPNKQYF
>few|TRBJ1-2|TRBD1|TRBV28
TGTGCCAGCAGTCAGGGGGGCTATGGCTACACCTTC
CASSQGGYGYTF
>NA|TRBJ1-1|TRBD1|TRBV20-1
TGCAGTGCTAGTTTTGGACAGGGGGAAGCTTTCTTT
CSASFGQGEAFF
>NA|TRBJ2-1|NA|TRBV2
TGTGCCAGCAGTGAAGACTATCGCTCCTACAATGAGCAGTTCTTC
CASSEDYRSYNEQFF
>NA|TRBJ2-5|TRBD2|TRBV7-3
TGTGCCAGCAGCGAACTAGCGGGGGGTCAAGAGACCCAGTACTTC
CASSELAGGQETQYF
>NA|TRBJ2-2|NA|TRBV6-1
TGTGCCAGCAGTGCCTACGGTGAAGGAGTATTCGGCGGGGAGCTGTTTTTT
CASSAYGEGVFGGELFF
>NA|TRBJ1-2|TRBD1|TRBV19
TGTGCCAGTAGTAACCTCGGGACAGGCCTGGGCTACACCTTC
CASSNLGTGLGYTF
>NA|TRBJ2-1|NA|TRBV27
TGTGCCAGCAGTTTATCGATGTGGGCCCTCTACAATGAGCAGTTCTTC
CASSLSMWALYNEQFF
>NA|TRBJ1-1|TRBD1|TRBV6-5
TGTGCCAGCAGGAACAGACAGGGGGCTAACACTGAAGCTTTCTTT
CASRNRQGANTEAFF
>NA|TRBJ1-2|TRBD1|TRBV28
TGTGCCAGCAGCCGGGGACAGGGATATGGCTACACCTTC
CASSRGQGYGYTF
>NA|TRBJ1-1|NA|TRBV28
TGTGCCAGCAGTTTAATAGGGGCGAACACTGAAGCTTTCTTT
CASSLIGANTEAFF
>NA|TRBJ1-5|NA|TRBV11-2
TGTGCCAGCAGCTTTAGCCCAAGTGATCCCCAGCATTTT
CASSFSPSDPQHF